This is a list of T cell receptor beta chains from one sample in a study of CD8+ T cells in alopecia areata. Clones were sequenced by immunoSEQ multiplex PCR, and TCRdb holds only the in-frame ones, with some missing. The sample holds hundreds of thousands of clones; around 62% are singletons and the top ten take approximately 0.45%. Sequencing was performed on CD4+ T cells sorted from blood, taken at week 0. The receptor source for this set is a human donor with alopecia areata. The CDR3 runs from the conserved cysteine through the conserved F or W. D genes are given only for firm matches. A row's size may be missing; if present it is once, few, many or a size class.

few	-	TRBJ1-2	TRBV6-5	TGTGCCAGCACCCAACTAGGTTATGGGTACACCTTC	CASTQLGYGYTF
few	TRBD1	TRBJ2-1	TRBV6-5	TGTGCCAGCAGTCTCCGGGACAGCTCCTACAATGAGCAGTTCTTC	CASSLRDSSYNEQFF
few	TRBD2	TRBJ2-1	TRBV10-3	TGTGCCATCAGTTCACCGGGACTAGCGGGAGGGAATTACAATGAGCAGTTCTTC	CAISSPGLAGGNYNEQFF
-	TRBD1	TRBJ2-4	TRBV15	TGTGCCACCAGCAGGGACAGGGGGCAGAACATTCAGTACTTC	CATSRDRGQNIQYF
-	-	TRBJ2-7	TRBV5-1	TGCGCCAGCAGTTGGGCAGAACCCTACGAGCAGTACTTC	CASSWAEPYEQYF
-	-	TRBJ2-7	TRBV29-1	TGCAGCGTTAGACACAGCTCCTACGAGCAGTACTTC	CSVRHSSYEQYF
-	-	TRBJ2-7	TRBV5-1	TGCGCCAGCAGCTTGGCCTTGGGGGGAAGGTCCTACGAGCAGTACTTC	CASSLALGGRSYEQYF
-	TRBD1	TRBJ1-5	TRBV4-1	TGCGCCAGCAGCCAAGAGGAGGGGGCAAGGGTTCAGCCCCAGCATTTT	CASSQEEGARVQPQHF
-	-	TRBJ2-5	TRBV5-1	TGCGCCAGCAGCGTGCAAGAGACCCAGTACTTC	CASSVQETQYF
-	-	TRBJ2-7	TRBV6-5	TGTGCCAGCAGTTACTCGCAGGGCGGAGGCTACGAGCAGTACTTC	CASSYSQGGGYEQYF
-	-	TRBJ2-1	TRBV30	TGTGCCTGGAGTCGACAGAACAATGAGCAGTTCTTC	CAWSRQNNEQFF
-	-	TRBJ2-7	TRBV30	TGTGCCTGGAGTGTACTTAGCGGCCTCCCCTACGAGCAGTACTTC	CAWSVLSGLPYEQYF
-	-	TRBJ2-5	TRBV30	TGTGCCTGGAGCCTCCATTCTAGGGGGTTGGGGACATCAACCCAGTACTTC	CAWSLHSRGLGTSTQYF
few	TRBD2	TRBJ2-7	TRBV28	TGTGCCAGCCGGACTAGCGGGGCCTACGAGCAGTACTTC	CASRTSGAYEQYF
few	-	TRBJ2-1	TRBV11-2	TGTGCCAGCAGCTTTAGGAGGGCTAGCCGAAACGACTCCTACAATGAGCAGTTCTTC	CASSFRRASRNDSYNEQFF
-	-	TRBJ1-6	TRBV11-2	TGTGCCAGCAGCCTGGATGTCCGGGGTTCACCCCTCCACTTT	CASSLDVRGSPLHF
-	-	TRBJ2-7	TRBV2	TGTGCCAGCAAGTTAGGGGGTACCTACGAGCAGTACTTC	CASKLGGTYEQYF
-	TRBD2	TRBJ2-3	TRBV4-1	TGCGCCAGCAGCCAACCGCCGATAGCGGGGGGAACAAATACGCAGTATTTT	CASSQPPIAGGTNTQYF
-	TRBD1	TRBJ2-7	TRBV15	TGTGCCACCAGCAGAGACTCCGGGACAGGGTACGAGCAGTACTTC	CATSRDSGTGYEQYF
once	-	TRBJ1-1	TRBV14	TGTGCCAGCAGCCGAGAGGGTAACACCTTCGGCGGGACTGAAGCTTTCTTT	CASSREGNTFGGTEAFF
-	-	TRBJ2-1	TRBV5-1	TGCGCCACCAGTGTAGGGAGTTACAATGAGCAGTTCTTC	CATSVGSYNEQFF
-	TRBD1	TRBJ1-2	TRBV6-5	TGTGCCAGCAGTTACGGGACAGGAAACTATGGCTACACCTTC	CASSYGTGNYGYTF
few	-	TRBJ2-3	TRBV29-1	TGCAGCGTTGAGGGGGGGGCGGCAGATACGCAGTATTTT	CSVEGGAADTQYF
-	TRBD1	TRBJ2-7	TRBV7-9	TGTGCCAGCAGCGACAGGGGGCCATACGAGCAGTACTTC	CASSDRGPYEQYF
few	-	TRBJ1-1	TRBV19	TGTGCCAGTAGTATAGATTGGGTGAACACTGAAGCTTTCTTT	CASSIDWVNTEAFF
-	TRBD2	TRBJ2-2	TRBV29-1	TGCAGCGTTGATGCACTAGCGCAGTGTCCCGGGGAGCTGTTTTTT	CSVDALAQCPGELFF
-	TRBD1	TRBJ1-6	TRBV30	TGTGCCTGGAGTGTACAGGGGGCACGGGAGTCACCCCTCCACTTT	CAWSVQGARESPLHF
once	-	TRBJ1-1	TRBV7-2	TGTGCCAGCAGCTTACAGGAGAACACTGAAGCTTTCTTT	CASSLQENTEAFF
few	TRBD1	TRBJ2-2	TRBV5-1	TGCGCCAGCCACAGGGGGACGAACACCGGGGAGCTGTTTTTT	CASHRGTNTGELFF
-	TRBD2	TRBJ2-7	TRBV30	TGTGCCTGGACCCCGGGGGGTCTAGAGCAGTACTTC	CAWTPGGLEQYF
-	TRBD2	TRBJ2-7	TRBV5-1	TGCGCCAGCAGCTCCGGGACTAGCGGGAGCCATTACTTC	CASSSGTSGSHYF
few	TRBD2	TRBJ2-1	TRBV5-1	TGCGCCAGCGGTACTAGCGGGGCCTACAATGAGCAGTTCTTC	CASGTSGAYNEQFF
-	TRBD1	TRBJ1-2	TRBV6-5	TGTGCCAGTTGGGGACAGGGGCCTTTCAACTATGGCTACACCTTC	CASWGQGPFNYGYTF
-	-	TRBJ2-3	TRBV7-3	TGTGCCAGCAGCTTAAGCGGAGATACGCAGTATTTT	CASSLSGDTQYF
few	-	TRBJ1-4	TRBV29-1	TGCAGCGTTGGGCAGGAAAATGAAAAACTGTTTTTT	CSVGQENEKLFF
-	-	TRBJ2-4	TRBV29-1	TGCAGCGTTGAAGATCAGGGGGCCAAAAACATTCAGTACTTC	CSVEDQGAKNIQYF
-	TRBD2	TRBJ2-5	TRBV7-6	TGTGCCAGCAGGGGACTAGCGGGAGGGGAAGGCGAGACCCAGTACTTC	CASRGLAGGEGETQYF
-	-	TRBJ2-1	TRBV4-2	TGTGCCAGCAGCCAAGATGCCGGACGAGGAGTAGTTTCTTACAATGAGCAGTTCTTC	CASSQDAGRGVVSYNEQFF
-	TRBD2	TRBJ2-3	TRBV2	TGTGCCAGCACCCTGGGACTAGCGGGGGGAGATACGCAGTATTTT	CASTLGLAGGDTQYF
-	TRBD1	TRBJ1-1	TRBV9	TGTGCCAGCAGCGCCGGAAAGGGGGCCCTGGGCACTGAAGCTTTCTTT	CASSAGKGALGTEAFF
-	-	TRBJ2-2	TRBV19	TGTGCCAGCAGAAGGGCCTCCAACACCGGGGAGCTGTTTTTT	CASRRASNTGELFF